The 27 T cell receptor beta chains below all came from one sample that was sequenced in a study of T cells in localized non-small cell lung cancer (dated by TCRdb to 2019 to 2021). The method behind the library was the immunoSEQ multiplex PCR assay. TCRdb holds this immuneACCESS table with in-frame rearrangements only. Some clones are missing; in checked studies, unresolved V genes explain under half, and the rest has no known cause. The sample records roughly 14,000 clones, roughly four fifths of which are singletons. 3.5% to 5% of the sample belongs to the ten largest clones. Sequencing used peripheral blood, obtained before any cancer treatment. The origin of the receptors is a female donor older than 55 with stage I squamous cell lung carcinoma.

CDR3 nucleotides: TGTGCCAGCAGCTTGGACAGGGGGCGCGAGACCCAGTACTTC. Its translation: CASSLDRGRETQYF. The genes are TRBV5-4 and TRBJ2-5, with 9 bases fitting TRBD1. With 0 bases clipped from V and 5 bases from J, the junction kept 2 bases outside the gene matches. The germline V gene encodes CDR1 SGHNT and CDR2 YYREEE (reference sequence). The CDR3 covers 14 residues.

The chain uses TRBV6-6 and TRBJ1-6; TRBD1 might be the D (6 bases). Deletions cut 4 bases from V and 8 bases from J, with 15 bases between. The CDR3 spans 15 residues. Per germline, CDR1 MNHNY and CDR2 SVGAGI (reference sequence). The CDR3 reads CASSLTTGLDSPLHF. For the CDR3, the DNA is TGTGCCAGCAGTTTGACCACAGGGCTTGATTCACCCCTCCACTTT.

The chain's CDR3 is CASSLSRDDSGELFF. The CDR3 coding sequence is TGTGCCAGCAGCTTATCCAGGGACGATTCCGGGGAGCTGTTTTTT. This chain links TRBV7-3 with TRBJ2-2, with D tentatively TRBD1 or TRBD2 (5 bases each). V was shortened by 2 bases and J by 6 bases, with 13 bases between the two germline ends. The CDR3 sequence is 15 residues long. Germline V lookup: CDR1 SGHTA, CDR2 FQGTGA.

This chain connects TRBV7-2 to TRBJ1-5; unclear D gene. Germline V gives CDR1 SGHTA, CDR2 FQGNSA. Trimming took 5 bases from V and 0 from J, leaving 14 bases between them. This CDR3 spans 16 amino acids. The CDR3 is CASSPEVGLSNQPQHF. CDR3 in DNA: TGTGCCAGCAGCCCAGAAGTGGGTCTTAGCAATCAGCCCCAGCATTTT.

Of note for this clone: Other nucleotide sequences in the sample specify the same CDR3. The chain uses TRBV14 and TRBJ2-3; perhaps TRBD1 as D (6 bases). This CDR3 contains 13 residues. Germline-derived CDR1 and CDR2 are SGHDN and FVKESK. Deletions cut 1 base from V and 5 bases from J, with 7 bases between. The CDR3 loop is CASSQGGGDTQYF. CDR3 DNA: TGTGCCAGCAGCCAAGGAGGGGGAGATACGCAGTATTTT. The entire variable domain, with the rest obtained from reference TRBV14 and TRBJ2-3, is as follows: EAGVTQFPSHSVIEKGQTVTLRCDPISGHDNLYWYRRVMGKEIKFLLHFVKESKQDESGMPNNRFLAERTGGTYSTLKVQPAELEDSGVYFCASSQGGGDTQYFGPGTRLTVL.

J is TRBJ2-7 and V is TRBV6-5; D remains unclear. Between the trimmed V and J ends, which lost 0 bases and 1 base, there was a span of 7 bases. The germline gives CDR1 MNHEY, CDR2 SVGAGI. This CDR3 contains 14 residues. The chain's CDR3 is CASSYSGRSYEQYF. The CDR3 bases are TGTGCCAGCAGTTACTCAGGCAGGTCCTACGAGCAGTACTTC.

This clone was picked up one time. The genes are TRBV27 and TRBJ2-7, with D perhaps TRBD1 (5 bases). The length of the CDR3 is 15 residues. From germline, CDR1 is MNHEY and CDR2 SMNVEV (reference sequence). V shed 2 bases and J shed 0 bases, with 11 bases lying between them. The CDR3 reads CASSLGPGSSYEQYF. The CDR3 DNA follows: TGTGCCAGCAGTTTAGGGCCAGGGTCCTCCTACGAGCAGTACTTC.

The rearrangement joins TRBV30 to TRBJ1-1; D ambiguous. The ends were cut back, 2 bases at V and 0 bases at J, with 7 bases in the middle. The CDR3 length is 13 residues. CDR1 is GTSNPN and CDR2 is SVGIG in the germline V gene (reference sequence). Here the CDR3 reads CAWSPDLNTEAFF. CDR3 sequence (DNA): TGTGCCTGGAGTCCGGACCTGAACACTGAAGCTTTCTTT.

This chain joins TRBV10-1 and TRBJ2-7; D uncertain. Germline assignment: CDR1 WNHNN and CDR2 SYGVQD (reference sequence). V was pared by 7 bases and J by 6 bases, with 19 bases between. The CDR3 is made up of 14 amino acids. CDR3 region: CASTPPHPACEQYF. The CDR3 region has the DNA TGCGCCAGCACCCCCCCACACCCGGCTTGCGAGCAGTACTTC.

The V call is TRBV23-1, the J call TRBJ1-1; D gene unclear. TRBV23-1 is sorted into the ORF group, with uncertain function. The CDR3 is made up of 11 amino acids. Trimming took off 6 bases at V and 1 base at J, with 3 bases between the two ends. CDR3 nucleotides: TGCGCCAGCAGGGAGAACACTGAAGCTTTCTTT. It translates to CASRENTEAFF.

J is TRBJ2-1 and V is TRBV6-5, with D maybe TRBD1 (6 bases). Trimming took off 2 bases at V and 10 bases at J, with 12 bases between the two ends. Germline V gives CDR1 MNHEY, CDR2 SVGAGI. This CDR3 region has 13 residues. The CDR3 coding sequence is TGTGCCAGCAGTTACCTATCCGGGACAGAGCAGTTCTTC. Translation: CASSYLSGTEQFF.

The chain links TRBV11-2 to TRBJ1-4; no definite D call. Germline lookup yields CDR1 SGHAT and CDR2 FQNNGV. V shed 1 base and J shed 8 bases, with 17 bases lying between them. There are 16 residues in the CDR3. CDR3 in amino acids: CASSLGGVGRREKLFF. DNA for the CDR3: TGTGCCAGCAGCTTAGGGGGAGTGGGTCGGAGGGAAAAACTGTTTTTT.

The CDR3 sequence is CASSSTKNTEAFF. DNA for the CDR3: TGTGCCAGTAGTAGTACTAAGAACACTGAAGCTTTCTTT. The rearrangement links TRBV19 to TRBJ1-1, with D hard to call. The germline gives CDR1 LNHDA, CDR2 SQIVND (reference sequence). Trimming took off 4 bases at V and 1 base at J, with 7 bases between the two ends. The CDR3 extends over 13 amino acids. The whole variable domain, remainder taken from reference TRBV19 and TRBJ1-1, is DGGITQSPKYLFRKEGQNVTLSCEQNLNHDAMYWYRQDPGQGLRLIYYSQIVNDFQKGDIAEGYSVSREKKESFPLTVTSAQKNPTAFYLCASSSTKNTEAFFGQGTRLTVV.

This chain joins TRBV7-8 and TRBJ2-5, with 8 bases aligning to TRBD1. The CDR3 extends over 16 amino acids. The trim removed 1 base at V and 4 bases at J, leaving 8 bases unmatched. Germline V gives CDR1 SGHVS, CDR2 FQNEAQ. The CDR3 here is CASSLGWTGRRETQYF. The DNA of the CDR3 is TGTGCCAGCAGCTTAGGGTGGACAGGGCGTCGAGAGACCCAGTACTTC.

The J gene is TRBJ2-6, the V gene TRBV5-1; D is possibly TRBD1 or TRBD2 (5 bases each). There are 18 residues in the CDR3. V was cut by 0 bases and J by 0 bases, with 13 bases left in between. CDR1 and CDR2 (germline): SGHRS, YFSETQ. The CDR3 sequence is CASSLDPGTSSGANVLTF. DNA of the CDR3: TGCGCCAGCAGCTTGGATCCAGGGACGAGCTCTGGGGCCAACGTCCTGACTTTC.

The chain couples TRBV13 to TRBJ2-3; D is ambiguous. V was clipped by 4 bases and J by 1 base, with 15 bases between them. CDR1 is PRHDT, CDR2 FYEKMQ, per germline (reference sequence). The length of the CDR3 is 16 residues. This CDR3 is CASSSSLGRRTDTQYF. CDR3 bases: TGTGCCAGCAGCTCATCCCTGGGCAGGCGCACAGATACGCAGTATTTT. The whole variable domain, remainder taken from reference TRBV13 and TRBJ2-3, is AAGVIQSPRHLIKEKRETATLKCYPIPRHDTVYWYQQGPGQDPQFLISFYEKMQSDKGSIPDRFSAQQFSDYHSELNMSSLELGDSALYFCASSSSLGRRTDTQYFGPGTRLTVL.

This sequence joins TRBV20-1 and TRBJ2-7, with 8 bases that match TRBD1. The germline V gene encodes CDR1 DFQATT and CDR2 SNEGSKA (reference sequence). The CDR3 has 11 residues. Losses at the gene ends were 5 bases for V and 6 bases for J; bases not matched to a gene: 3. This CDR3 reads CSARTGGEQYF. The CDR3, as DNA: TGCAGTGCTCGTACAGGGGGCGAGCAGTACTTC.

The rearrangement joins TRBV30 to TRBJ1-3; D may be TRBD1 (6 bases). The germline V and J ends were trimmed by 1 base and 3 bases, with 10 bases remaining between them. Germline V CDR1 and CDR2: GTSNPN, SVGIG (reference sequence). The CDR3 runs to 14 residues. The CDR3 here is CAWSDGGFGNTIYF. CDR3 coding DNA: TGTGCCTGGAGTGACGGGGGCTTTGGAAACACCATATATTTT. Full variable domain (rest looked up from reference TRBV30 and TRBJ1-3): SQTIHQWPATLVQPVGSPLSLECTVEGTSNPNLYWYRQAAGRGLQLLFYSVGIGQISSEVPQNLSASRPQDRQFILSSKKLLLSDSGFYLCAWSDGGFGNTIYFGEGSWLTVV.

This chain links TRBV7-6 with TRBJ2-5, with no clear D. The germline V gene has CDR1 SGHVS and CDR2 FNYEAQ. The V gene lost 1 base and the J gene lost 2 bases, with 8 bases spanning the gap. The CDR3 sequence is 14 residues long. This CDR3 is CASSLGATQETQYF. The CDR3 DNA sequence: TGTGCCAGCAGCTTAGGGGCAACTCAAGAGACCCAGTACTTC. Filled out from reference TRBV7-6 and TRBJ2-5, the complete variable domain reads GAGVSQSPRYKVTKRGQDVALRCDPISGHVSLYWYRQALGQGPEFLTYFNYEAQQDKSGLPNDRFSAERPEGSISTLTIQRTEQRDSAMYRCASSLGATQETQYFGPGTRLLVL.

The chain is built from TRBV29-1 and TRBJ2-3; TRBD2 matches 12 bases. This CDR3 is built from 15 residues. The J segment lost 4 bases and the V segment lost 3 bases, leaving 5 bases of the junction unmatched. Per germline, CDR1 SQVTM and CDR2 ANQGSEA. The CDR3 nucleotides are TGCAGCGTTGAGGCTAGCGGGGGGGTGCCAGATACGCAGTATTTT. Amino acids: CSVEASGGVPDTQYF.

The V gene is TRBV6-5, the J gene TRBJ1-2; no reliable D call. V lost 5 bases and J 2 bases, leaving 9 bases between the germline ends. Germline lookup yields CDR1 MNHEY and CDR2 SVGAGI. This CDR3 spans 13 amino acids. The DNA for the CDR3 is TGTGCCAGCAGTGGAGTTGGGAACTATGGCTACACCTTC. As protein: CASSGVGNYGYTF.

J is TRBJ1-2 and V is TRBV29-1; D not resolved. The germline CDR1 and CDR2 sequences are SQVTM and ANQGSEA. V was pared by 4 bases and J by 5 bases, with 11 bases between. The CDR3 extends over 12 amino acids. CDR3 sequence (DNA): TGCAGCGTTGTTGTGGCCCAGTATGGCTACACCTTC. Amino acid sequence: CSVVVAQYGYTF.

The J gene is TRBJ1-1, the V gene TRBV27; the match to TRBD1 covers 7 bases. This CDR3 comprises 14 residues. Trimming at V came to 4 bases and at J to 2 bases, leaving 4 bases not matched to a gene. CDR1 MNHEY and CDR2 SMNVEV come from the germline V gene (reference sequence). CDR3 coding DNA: TGTGCCAGCAGTTACCGGGACAGAAACACTGAAGCTTTCTTT. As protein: CASSYRDRNTEAFF.

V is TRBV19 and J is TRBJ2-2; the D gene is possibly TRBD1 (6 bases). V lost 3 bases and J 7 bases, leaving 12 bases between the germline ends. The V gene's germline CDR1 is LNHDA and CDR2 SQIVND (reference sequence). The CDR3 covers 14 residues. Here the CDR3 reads CASSMLSGVGELFF. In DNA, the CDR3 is TGTGCCAGTAGTATGTTGTCAGGGGTCGGGGAGCTGTTTTTT.

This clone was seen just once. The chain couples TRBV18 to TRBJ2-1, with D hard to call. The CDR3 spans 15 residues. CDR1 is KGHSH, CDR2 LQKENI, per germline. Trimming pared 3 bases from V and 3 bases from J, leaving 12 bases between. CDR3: CASSPQTDNYNEQFF. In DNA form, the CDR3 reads TGTGCCAGCTCACCTCAGACGGATAACTACAATGAGCAGTTCTTC.

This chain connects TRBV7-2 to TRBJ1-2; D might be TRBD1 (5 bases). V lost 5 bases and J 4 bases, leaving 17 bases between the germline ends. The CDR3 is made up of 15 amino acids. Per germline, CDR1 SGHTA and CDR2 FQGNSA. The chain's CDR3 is CASSTRSRDPYGYTF. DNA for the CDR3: TGTGCCAGCAGCACCAGAAGCCGGGACCCCTATGGCTACACCTTC.

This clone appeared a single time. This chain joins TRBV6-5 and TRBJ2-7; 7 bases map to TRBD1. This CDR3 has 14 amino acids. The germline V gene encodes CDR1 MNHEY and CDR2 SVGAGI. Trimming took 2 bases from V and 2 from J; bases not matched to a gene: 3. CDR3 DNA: TGTGCCAGCAGTTACGGACAGGTAGCCTACGAGCAGTACTTC. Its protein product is CASSYGQVAYEQYF.